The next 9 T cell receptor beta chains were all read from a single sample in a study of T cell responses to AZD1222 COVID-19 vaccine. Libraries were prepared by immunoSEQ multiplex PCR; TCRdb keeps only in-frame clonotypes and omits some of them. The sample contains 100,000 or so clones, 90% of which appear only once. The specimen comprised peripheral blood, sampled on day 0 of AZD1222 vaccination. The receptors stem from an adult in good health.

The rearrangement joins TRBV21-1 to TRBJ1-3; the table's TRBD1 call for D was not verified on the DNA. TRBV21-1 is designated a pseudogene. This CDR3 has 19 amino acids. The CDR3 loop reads CASSKDSSRDSYSGNTIYF. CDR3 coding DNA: TGTGCCAGCAGCAAGGACTCCAGCCGGGACAGCTACTCTGGAAACACCATATATTTT.

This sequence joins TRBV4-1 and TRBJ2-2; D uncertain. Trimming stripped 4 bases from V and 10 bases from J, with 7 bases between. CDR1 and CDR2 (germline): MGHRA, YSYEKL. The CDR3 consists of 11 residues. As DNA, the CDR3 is TGCGCCAGCAGCCTAATGTCGGAGCTGTTTTTT. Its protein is CASSLMSELFF.

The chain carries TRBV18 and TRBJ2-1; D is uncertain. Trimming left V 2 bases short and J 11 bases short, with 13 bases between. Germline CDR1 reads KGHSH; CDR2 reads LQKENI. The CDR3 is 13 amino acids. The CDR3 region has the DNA TGTGCCAGCTCACCAATGAACGAAGGCCAGCAGTTCTTC. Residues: CASSPMNEGQQFF.

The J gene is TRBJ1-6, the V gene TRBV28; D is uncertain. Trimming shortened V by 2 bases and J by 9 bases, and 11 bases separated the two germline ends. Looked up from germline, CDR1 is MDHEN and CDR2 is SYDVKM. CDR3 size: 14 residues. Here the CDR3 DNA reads TGTGCCAGCAGTTTAGAGGCCAGGAGTTCACCCCTCCACTTT. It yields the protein CASSLEARSSPLHF.

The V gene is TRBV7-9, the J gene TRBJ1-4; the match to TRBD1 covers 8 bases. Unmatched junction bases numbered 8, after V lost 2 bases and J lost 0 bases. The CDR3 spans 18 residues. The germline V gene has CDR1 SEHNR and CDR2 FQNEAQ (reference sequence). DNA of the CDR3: TGTGCCAGCAGCTTACAGGGGGCGCGTCTAGCAACTAATGAAAAACTGTTTTTT. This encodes CASSLQGARLATNEKLFF. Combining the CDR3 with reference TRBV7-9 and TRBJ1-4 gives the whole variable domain DTGVSQNPRHKITKRGQNVTFRCDPISEHNRLYWYRQTLGQGPEFLTYFQNEAQLEKSRLLSDRFSAERPKGSFSTLEIQRTEQGDSAMYLCASSLQGARLATNEKLFFGSGTQLSVL.

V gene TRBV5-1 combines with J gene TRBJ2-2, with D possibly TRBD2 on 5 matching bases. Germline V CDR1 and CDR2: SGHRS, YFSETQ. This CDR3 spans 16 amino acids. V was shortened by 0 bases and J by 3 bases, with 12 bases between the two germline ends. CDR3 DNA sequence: TGCGCCAGCAGCTTGGATATCGAGGGCGACACCGGGGAGCTGTTTTTT. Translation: CASSLDIEGDTGELFF.

The DNA of the CDR3 is TGTGCCAGCAGCGTCGGTGGCAGATCCTTCCCATCCGGTGGCTACACCTTC. Residues: CASSVGGRSFPSGGYTF. The V gene is TRBV9, the J gene TRBJ1-2; D not certain. The germline V gene encodes CDR1 SGDLS and CDR2 YYNGEE. Trimming left V 2 bases short and J 7 bases short, with 24 bases between. The CDR3 runs to 17 residues.

This CDR3 is CASSLEGARNNEQFF. In DNA, the CDR3 is TGTGCCAGCAGCTTGGAAGGGGCTCGGAACAATGAGCAGTTCTTC. This chain uses TRBV5-4 with TRBJ2-1; tentative D call: TRBD1 (5 bases). This CDR3 comprises 15 residues. Between the trimmed V and J ends, which lost 0 bases and 5 bases, there was a span of 12 bases. Germline V gene sequence: CDR1 SGHNT, CDR2 YYREEE (reference sequence).

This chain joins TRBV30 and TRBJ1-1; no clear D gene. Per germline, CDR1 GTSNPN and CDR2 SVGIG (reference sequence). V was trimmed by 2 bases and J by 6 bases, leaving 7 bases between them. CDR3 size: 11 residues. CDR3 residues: CAWSTGAEAFF. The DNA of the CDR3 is TGTGCCTGGAGTACCGGGGCTGAAGCTTTCTTT.